This T cell receptor (beta chain) stems from a study of T-cell reconstitution after alpha-beta-depleted transplantation in children. In its sample, this clonotype was seen many times. CDR3 length: 17 residues. V shed 4 bases, J shed 5 bases, and the junction held 12 bases outside the gene matches. Germline assignment: CDR1 SGHRS and CDR2 YFSETQ. Preparation of the TCRbeta library used unique molecular identifiers. TCRdb processed the PCR reads anew with MiXCR; each CDR3 protein has one entry. Of 90,000 to 100,000 distinct CDR3 sequences listed, 9.5% to 15% are singletons. This TCR derives from a human donor who donated a stem cell graft to a child with inherited bone marrow failure. The sample was PBMCs from the stem cell graft donor, taken from the stem cell graft. The chain carries TRBV5-1 and TRBJ2-3; TRBD2 matches at 11 bases. CDR3 protein: CASSPAGLAEGGDTQYF. DNA of the CDR3: TGCGCCAGCAGCCCGGCGGGACTAGCGGAGGGAGGAGATACGCAGTATTTT. The variable domain in full, completed from reference TRBV5-1 and TRBJ2-3, reads KAGVTQTPRYLIKTRGQQVTLSCSPISGHRSVSWYQQTPGQGLQFLFEYFSETQRNKGNFPGRFSGRQFSNSRSEMNVSTLELGDSALYLCASSPAGLAEGGDTQYFGPGTRLTVL.